This T cell receptor (beta chain) was captured by sequencing in a study of CD8+ T cells in alopecia areata. Study-wide results and limits: One nonresponder makes the tie between baseline CD8+ expansion and response uncertain. Scalp clonality, together with expanded CD8+ clones among the top 100, fell significantly with tofacitinib.

The sample holds one count of this clone. Its target is unknown. Treatment described: oral pan-JAK inhibitor, 5-10 mg twice daily. As part of sample collection, lesional scalp punch biopsies and peripheral blood were taken from alopecia areata patients. Sequencing relied on a cDNA template that was reverse transcribed from extracted RNA. Method: immunoSEQ multiplex PCR; TCRdb's copy keeps in-frame clones and lacks some. Counted here are around 120,000 clones, 60% to 65% occurring once; the ten biggest clones make up roughly 5%. Sequences were derived from CD4+ T cells sorted from blood, sampled at week 4, from a patient treated with tofacitinib. The sequence came from a human donor with alopecia areata.

Written as DNA, the CDR3 is TGTGCCAGCTCACCCGGACAGCCCTATGGCTACACCTTC. Translated, it gives CASSPGQPYGYTF. V usage is TRBV18 and J usage is TRBJ1-2; a weak D match, TRBD1 (6 bases). CDR1 is KGHSH and CDR2 is LQKENI in the germline V gene. Trimming shortened V by 3 bases and J by 4 bases, and 9 bases separated the two germline ends. The CDR3 loop spans 13 amino acids.